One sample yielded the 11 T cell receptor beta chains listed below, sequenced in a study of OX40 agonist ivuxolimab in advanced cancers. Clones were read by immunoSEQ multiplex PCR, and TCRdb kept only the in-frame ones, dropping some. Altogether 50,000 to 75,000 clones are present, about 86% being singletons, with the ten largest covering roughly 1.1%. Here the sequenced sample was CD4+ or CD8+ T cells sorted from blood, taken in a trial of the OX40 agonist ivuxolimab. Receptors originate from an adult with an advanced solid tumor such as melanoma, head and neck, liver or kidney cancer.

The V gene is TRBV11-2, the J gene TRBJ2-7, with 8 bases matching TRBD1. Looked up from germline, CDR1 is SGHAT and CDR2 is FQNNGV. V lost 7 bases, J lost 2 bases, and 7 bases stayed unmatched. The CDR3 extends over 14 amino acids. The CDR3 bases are TGTGCCAGCACCCCGGACAGGGACCCCTACGAGCAGTACTTC. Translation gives CASTPDRDPYEQYF.

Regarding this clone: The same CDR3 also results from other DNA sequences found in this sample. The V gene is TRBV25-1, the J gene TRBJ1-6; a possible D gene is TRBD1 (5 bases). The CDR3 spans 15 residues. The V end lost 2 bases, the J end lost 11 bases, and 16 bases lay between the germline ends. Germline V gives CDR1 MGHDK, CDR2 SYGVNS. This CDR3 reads CASSETGLPAAPLHF. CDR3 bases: TGTGCCAGCAGTGAAACGGGACTCCCAGCGGCACCCCTCCACTTT.

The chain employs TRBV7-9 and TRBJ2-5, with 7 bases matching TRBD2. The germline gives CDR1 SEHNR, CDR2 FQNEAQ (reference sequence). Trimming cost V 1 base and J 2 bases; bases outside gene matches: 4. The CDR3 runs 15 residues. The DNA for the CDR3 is TGTGCCAGCAGCTTAGTTGGGGACTATCAAGAGACCCAGTACTTC. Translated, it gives CASSLVGDYQETQYF.

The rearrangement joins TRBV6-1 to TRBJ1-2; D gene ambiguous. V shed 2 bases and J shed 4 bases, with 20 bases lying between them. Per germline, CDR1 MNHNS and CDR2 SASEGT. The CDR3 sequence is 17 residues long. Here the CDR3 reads CASSERYSRTQPYGYTF. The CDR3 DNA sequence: TGTGCCAGCAGTGAAAGGTATTCCAGGACGCAGCCCTATGGCTACACCTTC.

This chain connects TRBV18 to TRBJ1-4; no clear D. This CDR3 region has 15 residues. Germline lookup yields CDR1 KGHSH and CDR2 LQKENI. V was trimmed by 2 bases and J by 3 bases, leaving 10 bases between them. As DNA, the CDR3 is TGTGCCAGCTCACCAGAGGGTTTGGCTAATGAAAAACTGTTTTTT. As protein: CASSPEGLANEKLFF.

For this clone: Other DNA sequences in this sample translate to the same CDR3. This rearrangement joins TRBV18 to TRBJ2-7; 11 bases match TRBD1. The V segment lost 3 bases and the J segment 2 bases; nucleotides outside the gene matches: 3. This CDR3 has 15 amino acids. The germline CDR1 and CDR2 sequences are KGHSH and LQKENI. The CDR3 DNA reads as TGTGCCAGCTCACCGGGGGGACAGGGGGCCTACGAGCAGTACTTC. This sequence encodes CASSPGGQGAYEQYF.

The CDR3 sequence: CASSLIRGGEEQFF. CDR3 in DNA: TGCGCCAGCAGCTTGATCCGGGGAGGCGAAGAGCAGTTCTTC. V usage is TRBV5-1 and J usage is TRBJ2-1, with D possibly being TRBD2 (6 bases). The CDR3 consists of 14 residues. Trimming took off 1 base at V and 10 bases at J, with 15 bases between the two ends. Germline V lookup: CDR1 SGHRS, CDR2 YFSETQ.

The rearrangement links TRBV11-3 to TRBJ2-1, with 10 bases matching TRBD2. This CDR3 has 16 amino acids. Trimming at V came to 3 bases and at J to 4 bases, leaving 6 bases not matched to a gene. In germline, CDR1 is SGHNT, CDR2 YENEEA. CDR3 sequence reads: CASSFRAGGPYNEQFF. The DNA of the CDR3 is TGTGCCAGCAGCTTCCGAGCGGGGGGGCCTTACAATGAGCAGTTCTTC.

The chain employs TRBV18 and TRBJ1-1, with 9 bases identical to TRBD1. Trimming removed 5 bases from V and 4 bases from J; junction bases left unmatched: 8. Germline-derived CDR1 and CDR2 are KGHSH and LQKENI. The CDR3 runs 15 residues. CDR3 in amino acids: CASSTTGQGTTEAFF. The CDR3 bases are TGTGCCAGCTCAACCACCGGACAGGGGACCACTGAAGCTTTCTTT.

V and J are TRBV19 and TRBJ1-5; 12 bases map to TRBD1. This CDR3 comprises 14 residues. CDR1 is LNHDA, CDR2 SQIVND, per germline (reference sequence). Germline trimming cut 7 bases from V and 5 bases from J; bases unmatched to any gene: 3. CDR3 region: CASIGDRGHQPQHF. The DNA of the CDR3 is TGTGCCAGTATAGGGGACAGGGGGCATCAGCCCCAGCATTTT. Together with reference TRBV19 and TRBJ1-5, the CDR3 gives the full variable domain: DGGITQSPKYLFRKEGQNVTLSCEQNLNHDAMYWYRQDPGQGLRLIYYSQIVNDFQKGDIAEGYSVSREKKESFPLTVTSAQKNPTAFYLCASIGDRGHQPQHFGDGTRLSIL.

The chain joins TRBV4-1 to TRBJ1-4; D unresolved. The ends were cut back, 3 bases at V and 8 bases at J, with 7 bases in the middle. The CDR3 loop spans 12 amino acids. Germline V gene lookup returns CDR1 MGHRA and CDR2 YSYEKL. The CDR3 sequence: CASSHRGEKLFF. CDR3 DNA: TGCGCCAGCAGCCACCGAGGGGAAAAACTGTTTTTT.